Reported below is one T cell receptor (beta chain). Its antigen is undetermined. The CDR3 totals 14 residues. With 6 bases removed from V and 0 bases from J, the gap between germline ends came to 9 bases. Germline V gives CDR1 MNHEY, CDR2 SMNVEV (reference sequence). The sample comes from a study of vaccination and CD4 T cells after COVID-19. About the study: Treatment of control cultures consisted of a CEFX pool, an HIV-1 Nef pool, or no peptide. Overall study findings and caveats: Spike mono-reactivity marked 304 of 307 vaccine-specific clones in convalescent patients. SARS-CoV-2-reactive clonotype medians increased from about 20 to 38, not significantly.

Treatment denoted: roughly 11-day PBMC culture with coronavirus spike peptide pools or control peptides (ViraFEST assay). Per well, 2 million or so PBMCs were cultured in the presence of roughly 9.1 IU/ml IL-2 and about 9.6 ug/ml peptide pools. The Oncomine TCR Beta short-read assay sequenced DNA from cultured CD4+ T cells. TCRdb re-analysed the PCR reads in MiXCR, keeping a single row per CDR3 protein. The sample includes 15,000 or so distinct CDR3 sequences, roughly 40% of them seen just once. Sequencing was done on a sample of CD4+ T cells from blood, cultured in vitro. The chain links TRBV27 to TRBJ1-3; D ambiguous. The origin of this receptor is a human donor who had recovered from COVID-19. This CDR3 is CASSTPFSGNTIYF. The CDR3 DNA follows: TGTGCCAGCAGCACGCCCTTCTCTGGAAACACCATATATTTT.